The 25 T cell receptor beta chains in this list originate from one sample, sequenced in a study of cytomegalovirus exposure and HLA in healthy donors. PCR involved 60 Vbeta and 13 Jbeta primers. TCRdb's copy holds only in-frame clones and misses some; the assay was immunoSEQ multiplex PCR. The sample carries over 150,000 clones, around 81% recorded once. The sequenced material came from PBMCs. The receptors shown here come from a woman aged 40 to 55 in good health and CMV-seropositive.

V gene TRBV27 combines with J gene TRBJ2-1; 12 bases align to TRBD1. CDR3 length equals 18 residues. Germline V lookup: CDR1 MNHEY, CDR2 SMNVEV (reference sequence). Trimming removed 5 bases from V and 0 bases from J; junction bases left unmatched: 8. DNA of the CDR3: TGTGCCAGCAGTACGGGACAGGGGGCGAAGGGCTCCTACAATGAGCAGTTCTTC. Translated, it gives CASSTGQGAKGSYNEQFF.

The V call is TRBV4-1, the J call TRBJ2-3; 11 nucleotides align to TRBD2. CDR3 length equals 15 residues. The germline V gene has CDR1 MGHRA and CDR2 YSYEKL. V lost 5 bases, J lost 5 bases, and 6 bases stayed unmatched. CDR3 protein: CASSALAGVGDTQYF. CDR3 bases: TGCGCCAGCAGCGCACTAGCGGGAGTTGGAGATACGCAGTATTTT.

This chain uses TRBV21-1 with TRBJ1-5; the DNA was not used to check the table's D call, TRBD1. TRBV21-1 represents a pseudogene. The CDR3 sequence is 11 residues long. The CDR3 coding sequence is TGTGCCAGACATGGTAATCAGCCCCAGCATTTT. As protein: CARHGNQPQHF.

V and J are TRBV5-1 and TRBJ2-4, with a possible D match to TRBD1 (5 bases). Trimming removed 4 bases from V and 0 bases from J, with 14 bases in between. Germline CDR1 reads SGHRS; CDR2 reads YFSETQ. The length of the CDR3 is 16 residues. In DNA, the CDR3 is TGCGCCAGCAGCCCAGGGCAAGATGTAGCCAAAAACATTCAGTACTTC. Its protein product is CASSPGQDVAKNIQYF. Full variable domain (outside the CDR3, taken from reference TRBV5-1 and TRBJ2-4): KAGVTQTPRYLIKTRGQQVTLSCSPISGHRSVSWYQQTPGQGLQFLFEYFSETQRNKGNFPGRFSGRQFSNSRSEMNVSTLELGDSALYLCASSPGQDVAKNIQYFGAGTRLSVL.

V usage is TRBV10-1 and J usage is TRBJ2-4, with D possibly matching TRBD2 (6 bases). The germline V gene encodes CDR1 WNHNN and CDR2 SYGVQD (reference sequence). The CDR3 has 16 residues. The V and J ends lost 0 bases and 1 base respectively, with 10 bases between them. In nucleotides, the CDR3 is TGCGCCAGCAGTGAGTCCCCCGGAGGGGCCAAAAACATTCAGTACTTC. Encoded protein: CASSESPGGAKNIQYF.

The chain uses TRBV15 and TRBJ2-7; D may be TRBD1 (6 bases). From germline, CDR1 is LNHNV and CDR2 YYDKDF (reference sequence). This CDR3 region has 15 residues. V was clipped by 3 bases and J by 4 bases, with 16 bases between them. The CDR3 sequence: CATSSGQNPSYEQYF. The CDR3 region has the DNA TGTGCCACCAGCAGCGGACAGAACCCTTCGTACGAGCAGTACTTC. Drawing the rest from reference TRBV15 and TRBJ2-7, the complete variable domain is DAMVIQNPRYQVTQFGKPVTLSCSQTLNHNVMYWYQQKSSQAPKLLFHYYDKDFNNEADTPDNFQSRRPNTSFCFLDIRSPGLGDTAMYLCATSSGQNPSYEQYFGPGTRLTVT.

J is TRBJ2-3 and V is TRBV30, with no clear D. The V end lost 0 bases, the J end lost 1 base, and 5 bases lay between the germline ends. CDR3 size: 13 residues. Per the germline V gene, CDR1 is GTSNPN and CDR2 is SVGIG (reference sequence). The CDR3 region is CAWSVRGTDTQYF. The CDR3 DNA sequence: TGTGCCTGGAGTGTACGGGGCACAGATACGCAGTATTTT.

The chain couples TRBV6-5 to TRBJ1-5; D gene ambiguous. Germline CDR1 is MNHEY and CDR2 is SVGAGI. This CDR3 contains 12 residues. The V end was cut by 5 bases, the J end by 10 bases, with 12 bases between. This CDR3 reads CASSIPPGPQHF. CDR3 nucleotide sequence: TGTGCCAGCAGTATTCCACCGGGACCCCAGCATTTT.

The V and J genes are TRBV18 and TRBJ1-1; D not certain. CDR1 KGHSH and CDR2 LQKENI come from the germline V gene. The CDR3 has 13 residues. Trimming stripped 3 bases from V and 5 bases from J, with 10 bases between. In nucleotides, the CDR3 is TGTGCCAGCTCACCGGTGAGCGGAACTGAAGCTTTCTTT. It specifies CASSPVSGTEAFF.

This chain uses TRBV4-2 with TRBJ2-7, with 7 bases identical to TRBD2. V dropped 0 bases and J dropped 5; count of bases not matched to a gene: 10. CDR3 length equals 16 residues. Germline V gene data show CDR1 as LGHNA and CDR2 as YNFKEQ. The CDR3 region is CASSQDLRGVADEQYF. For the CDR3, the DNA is TGTGCCAGCAGCCAAGATCTCCGGGGGGTAGCCGACGAGCAGTACTTC.

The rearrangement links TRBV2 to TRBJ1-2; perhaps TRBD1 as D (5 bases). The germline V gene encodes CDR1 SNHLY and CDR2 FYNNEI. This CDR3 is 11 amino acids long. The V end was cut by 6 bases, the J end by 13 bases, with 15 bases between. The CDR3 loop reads CASSLGQGITF. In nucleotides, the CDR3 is TGTGCCAGCAGCCTCGGACAAGGCATCACCTTC.

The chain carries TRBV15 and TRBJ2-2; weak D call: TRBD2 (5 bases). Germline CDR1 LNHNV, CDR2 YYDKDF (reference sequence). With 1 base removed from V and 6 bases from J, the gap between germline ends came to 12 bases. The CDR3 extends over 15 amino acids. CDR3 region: CATSRAGSSPGELFF. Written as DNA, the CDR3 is TGTGCCACCAGCAGAGCGGGGTCCTCTCCCGGGGAGCTGTTTTTT.

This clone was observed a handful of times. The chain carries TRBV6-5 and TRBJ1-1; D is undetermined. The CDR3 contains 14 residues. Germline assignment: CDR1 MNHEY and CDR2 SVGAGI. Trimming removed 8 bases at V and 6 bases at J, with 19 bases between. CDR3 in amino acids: CASRKGRRIAEAFF. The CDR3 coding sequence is TGTGCCAGCCGGAAGGGCCGGAGGATCGCTGAAGCTTTCTTT.

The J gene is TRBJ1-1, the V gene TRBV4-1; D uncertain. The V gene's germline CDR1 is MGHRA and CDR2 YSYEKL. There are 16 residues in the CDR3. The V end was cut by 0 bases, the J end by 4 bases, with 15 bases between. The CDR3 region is CASSQERRGSVTEAFF. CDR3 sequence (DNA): TGCGCCAGCAGCCAAGAAAGGCGGGGATCGGTCACTGAAGCTTTCTTT.

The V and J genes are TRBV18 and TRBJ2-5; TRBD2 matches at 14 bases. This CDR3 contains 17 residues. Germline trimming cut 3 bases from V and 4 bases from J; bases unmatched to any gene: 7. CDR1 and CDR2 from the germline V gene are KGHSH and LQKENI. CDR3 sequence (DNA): TGTGCCAGCTCACCGGGACTAGCGGGAGCTGGAGGAGAGACCCAGTACTTC. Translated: CASSPGLAGAGGETQYF.

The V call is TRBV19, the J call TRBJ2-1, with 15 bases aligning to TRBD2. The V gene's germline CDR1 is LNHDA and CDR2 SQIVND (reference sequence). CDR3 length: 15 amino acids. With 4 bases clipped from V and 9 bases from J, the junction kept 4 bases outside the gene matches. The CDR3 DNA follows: TGTGCCAGTAGTAAGGGACTAGCGGGAGGCAGTGAGCAGTTCTTC. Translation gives CASSKGLAGGSEQFF.

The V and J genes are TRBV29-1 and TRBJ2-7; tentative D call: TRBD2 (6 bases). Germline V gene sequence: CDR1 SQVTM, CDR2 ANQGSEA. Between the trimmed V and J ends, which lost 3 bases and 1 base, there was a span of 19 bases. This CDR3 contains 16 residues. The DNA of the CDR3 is TGCAGCGTTGAGGGACTCGGGCAGAAATCGTCCTACGAGCAGTACTTC. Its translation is CSVEGLGQKSSYEQYF.

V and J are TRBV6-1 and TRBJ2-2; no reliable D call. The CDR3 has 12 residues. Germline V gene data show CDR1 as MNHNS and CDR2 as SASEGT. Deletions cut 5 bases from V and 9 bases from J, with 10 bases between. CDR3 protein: CASSLLSWELFF. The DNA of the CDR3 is TGTGCCAGCAGTCTATTAAGTTGGGAGCTGTTTTTT.

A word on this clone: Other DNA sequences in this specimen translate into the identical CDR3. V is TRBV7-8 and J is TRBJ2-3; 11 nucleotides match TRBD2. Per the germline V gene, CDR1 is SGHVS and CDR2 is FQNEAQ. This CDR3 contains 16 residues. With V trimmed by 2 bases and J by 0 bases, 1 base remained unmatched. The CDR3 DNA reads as TGTGCCAGCAGCTTACGACTAGCGGGGAGCACAGATACGCAGTATTTT. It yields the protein CASSLRLAGSTDTQYF.

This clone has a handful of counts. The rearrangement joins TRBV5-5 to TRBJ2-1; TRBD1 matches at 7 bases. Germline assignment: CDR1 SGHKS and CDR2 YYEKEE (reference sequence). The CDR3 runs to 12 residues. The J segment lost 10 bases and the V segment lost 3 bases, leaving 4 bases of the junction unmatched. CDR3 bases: TGTGCCAGCAGCTGGACACAGGGGGAGCAGTTCTTC. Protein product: CASSWTQGEQFF.

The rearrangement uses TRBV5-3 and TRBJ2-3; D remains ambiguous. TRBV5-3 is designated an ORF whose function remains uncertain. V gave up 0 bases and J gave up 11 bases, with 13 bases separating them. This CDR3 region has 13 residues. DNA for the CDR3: TGTGCCAGAAGCTTGGCCGGTTTAACAGAGCAGTATTTT. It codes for CARSLAGLTEQYF.

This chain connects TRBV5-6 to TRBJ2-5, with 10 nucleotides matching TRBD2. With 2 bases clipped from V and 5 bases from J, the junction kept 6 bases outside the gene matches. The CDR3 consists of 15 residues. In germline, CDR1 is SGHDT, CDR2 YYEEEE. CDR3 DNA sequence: TGTGCCAGCAGCTTTGGGCTAGCGGGAGTCGAGACCCAGTACTTC. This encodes CASSFGLAGVETQYF. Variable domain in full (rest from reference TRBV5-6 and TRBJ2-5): DAGVTQSPTHLIKTRGQQVTLRCSPKSGHDTVSWYQQALGQGPQFIFQYYEEEERQRGNFPDRFSGHQFPNYSSELNVNALLLGDSALYLCASSFGLAGVETQYFGPGTRLLVL.

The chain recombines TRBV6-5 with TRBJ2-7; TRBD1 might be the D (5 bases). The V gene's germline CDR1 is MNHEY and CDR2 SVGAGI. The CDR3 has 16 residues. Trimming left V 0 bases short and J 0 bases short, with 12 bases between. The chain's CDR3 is CASSYSKGLGSYEQYF. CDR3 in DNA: TGTGCCAGCAGTTACTCCAAGGGGCTCGGCTCCTACGAGCAGTACTTC.

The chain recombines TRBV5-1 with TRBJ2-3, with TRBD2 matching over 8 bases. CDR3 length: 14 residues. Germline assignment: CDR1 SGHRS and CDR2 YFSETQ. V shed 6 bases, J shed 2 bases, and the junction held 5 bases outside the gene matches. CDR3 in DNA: TGCGCCAGCATGCGGACTAGCCCCACAGATACGCAGTATTTT. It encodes CASMRTSPTDTQYF.

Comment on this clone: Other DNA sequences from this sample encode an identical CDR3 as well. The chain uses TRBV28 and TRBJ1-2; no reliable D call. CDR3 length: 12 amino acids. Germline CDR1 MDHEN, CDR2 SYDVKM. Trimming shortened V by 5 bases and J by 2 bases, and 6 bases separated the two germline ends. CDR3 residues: CASSPLNYGYTF. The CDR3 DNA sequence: TGTGCCAGCAGTCCTCTGAACTATGGCTACACCTTC.